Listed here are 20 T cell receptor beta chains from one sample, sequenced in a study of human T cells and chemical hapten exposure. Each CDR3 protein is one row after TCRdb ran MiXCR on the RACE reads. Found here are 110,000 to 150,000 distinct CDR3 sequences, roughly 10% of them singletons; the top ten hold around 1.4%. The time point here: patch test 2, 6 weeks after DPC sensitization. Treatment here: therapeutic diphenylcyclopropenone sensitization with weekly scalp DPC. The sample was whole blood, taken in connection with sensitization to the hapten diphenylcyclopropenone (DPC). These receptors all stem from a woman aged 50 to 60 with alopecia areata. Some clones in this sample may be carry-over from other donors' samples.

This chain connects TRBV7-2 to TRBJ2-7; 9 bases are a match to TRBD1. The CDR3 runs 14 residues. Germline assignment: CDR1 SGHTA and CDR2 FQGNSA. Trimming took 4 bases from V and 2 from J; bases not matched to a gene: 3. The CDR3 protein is CASSSDRGTYEQYF. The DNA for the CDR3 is TGTGCCAGCAGCTCCGACAGGGGGACCTACGAGCAGTACTTC. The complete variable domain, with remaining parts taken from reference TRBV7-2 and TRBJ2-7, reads GAGVSQSPSNKVTEKGKDVELRCDPISGHTALYWYRQSLGQGLEFLIYFQGNSAPDKSGLPSDRFSAERTGGSVSTLTIQRTQQEDSAVYLCASSSDRGTYEQYFGPGTRLTVT.

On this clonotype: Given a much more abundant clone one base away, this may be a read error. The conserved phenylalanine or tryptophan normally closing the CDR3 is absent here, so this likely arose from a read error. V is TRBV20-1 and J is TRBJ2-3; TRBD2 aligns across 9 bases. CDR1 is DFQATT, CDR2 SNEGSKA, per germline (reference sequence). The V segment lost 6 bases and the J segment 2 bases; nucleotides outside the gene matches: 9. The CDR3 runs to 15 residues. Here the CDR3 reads CSAEGAGGFTDTQYL. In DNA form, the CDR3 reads TGCAGTGCAGAGGGGGCGGGAGGGTTCACAGATACGCAGTATTTA.

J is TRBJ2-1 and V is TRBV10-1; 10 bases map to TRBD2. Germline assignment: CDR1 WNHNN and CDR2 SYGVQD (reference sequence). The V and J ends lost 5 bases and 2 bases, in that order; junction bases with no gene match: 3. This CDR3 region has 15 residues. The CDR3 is CASSRTSGTYNEQFF. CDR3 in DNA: TGCGCCAGCAGTCGGACTAGCGGAACCTACAATGAGCAGTTCTTC.

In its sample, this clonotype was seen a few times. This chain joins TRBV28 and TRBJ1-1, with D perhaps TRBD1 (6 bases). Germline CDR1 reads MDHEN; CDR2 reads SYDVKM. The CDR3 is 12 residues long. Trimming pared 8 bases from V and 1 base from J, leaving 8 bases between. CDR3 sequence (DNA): TGTGCCAGCCGGGACACGAACACTGAAGCTTTCTTT. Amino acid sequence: CASRDTNTEAFF.

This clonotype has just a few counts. As DNA, the CDR3 is TGTGCCAGCGCGACGAGGGGAAATTTGAACACTGAAGCTTTCTTT. Amino acid sequence: CASATRGNLNTEAFF. The chain is built from TRBV6-5 and TRBJ1-1; the D gene is possibly TRBD1 (5 bases). Germline V gene data show CDR1 as MNHEY and CDR2 as SVGAGI. The CDR3 loop spans 15 amino acids. V was pared by 8 bases and J by 0 bases, with 16 bases between.

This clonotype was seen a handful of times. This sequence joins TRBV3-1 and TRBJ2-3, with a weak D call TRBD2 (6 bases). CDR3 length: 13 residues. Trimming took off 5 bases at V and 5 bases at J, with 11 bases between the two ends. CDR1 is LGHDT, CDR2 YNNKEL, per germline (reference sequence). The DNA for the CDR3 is TGTGCCAGCAGCGGGAGGCTTGGAGATACGCAGTATTTT. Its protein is CASSGRLGDTQYF.

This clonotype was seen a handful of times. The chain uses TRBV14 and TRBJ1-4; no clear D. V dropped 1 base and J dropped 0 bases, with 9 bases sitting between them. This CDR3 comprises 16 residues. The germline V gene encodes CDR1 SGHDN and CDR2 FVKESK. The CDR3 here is CASSQVSLATNEKLFF. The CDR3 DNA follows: TGTGCCAGCAGCCAAGTCAGTCTAGCAACTAATGAAAAACTGTTTTTT.

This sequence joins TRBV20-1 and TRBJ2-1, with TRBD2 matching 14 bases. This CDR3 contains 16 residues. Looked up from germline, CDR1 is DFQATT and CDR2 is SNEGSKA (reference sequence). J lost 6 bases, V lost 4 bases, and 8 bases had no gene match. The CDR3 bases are TGCAGTGCTACCGGGACTAGCGGGAGTATGTCCAATGAGCAGTTCTTC. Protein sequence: CSATGTSGSMSNEQFF.

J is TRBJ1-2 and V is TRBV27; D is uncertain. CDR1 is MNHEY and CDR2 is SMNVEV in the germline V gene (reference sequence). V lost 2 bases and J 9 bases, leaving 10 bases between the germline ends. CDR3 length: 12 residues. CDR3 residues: CASSLNGMRYTF. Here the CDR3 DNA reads TGTGCCAGCAGTTTAAACGGTATGCGCTACACCTTC.

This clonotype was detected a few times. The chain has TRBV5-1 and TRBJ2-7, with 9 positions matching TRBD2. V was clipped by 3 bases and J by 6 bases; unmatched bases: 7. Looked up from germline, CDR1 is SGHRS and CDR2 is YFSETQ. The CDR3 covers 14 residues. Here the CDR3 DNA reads TGCGCCAGCAGCTCTTTCCAAGCGGGAGGCGAGCAGTACTTC. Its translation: CASSSFQAGGEQYF. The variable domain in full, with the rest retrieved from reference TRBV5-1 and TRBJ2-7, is KAGVTQTPRYLIKTRGQQVTLSCSPISGHRSVSWYQQTPGQGLQFLFEYFSETQRNKGNFPGRFSGRQFSNSRSEMNVSTLELGDSALYLCASSSFQAGGEQYFGPGTRLTVT.

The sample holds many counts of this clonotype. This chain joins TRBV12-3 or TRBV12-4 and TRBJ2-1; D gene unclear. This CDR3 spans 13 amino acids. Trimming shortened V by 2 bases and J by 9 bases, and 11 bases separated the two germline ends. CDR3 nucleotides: TGTGCCAGCAGTTTATTGATGGTAGGTGAGCAGTTCTTC. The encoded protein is CASSLLMVGEQFF.

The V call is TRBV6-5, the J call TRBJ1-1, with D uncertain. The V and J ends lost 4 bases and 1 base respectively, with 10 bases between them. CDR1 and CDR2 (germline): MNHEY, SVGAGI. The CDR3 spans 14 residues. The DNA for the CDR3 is TGTGCCAGCAGTTCCCTTTTCGGGAACACTGAAGCTTTCTTT. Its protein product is CASSSLFGNTEAFF.

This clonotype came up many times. The CDR3 DNA follows: TGTGCCAGCAGTTACTTGGCGGGAGGGCCGGACAATGAGCAGTTCTTC. Translating gives CASSYLAGGPDNEQFF. This chain links TRBV6-2 or TRBV6-3 with TRBJ2-1; 9 bases line up with TRBD2. The germline gives CDR1 MNHEY, CDR2 SVGEGT. V trimming: 1 base; J trimming: 5 bases; junction bases outside the gene matches: 6. This CDR3 is built from 16 residues.

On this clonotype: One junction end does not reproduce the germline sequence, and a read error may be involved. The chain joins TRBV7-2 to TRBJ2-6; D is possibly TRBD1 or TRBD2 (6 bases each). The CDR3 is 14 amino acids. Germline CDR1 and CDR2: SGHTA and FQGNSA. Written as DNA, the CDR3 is TGTGCCAGCAGCCACGGGACGGGGGCCAACATCCTGACTTTC. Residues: CASSHGTGANILTF.

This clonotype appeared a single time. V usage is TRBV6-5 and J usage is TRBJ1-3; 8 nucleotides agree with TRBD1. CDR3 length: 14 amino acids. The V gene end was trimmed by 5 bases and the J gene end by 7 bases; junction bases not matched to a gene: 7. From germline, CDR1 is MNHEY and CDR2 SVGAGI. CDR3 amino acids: CASSNRGTRNTIYF. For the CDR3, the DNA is TGTGCCAGCAGTAACAGGGGGACGAGGAACACCATATATTTT.

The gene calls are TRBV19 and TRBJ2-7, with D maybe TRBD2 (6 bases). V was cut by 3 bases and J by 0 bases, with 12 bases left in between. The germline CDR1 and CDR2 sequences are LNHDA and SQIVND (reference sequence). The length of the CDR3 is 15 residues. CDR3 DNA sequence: TGTGCCAGTAGTATCCCAGGAGGGGCCTCCTACGAGCAGTACTTC. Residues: CASSIPGGASYEQYF.

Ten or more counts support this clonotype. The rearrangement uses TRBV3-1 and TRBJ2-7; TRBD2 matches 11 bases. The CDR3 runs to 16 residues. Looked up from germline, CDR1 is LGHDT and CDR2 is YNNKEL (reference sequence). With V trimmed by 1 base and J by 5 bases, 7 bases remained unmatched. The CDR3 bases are TGTGCCAGCAGCCAAGCAGGGGGGACTAGCGGCCACGAGCAGTACTTC. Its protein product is CASSQAGGTSGHEQYF.

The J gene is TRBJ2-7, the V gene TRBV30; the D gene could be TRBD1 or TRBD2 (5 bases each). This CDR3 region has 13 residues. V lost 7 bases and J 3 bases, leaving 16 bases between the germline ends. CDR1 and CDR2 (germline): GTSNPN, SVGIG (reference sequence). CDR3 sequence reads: CASLGASVYEQYF. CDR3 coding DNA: TGTGCCTCCCTCGGGGCCAGCGTCTACGAGCAGTACTTC.

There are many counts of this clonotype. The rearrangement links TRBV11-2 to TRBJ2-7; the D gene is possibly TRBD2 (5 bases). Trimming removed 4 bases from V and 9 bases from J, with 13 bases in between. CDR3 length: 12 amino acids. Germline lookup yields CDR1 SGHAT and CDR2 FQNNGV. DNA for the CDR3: TGTGCCAGCAGCTATGGGATCAGCGGGCAGTACTTC. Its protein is CASSYGISGQYF.

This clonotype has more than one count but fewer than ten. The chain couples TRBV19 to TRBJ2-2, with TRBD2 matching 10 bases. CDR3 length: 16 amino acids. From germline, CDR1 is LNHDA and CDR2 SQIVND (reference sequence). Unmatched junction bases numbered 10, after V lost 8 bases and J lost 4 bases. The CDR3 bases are TGTGCCAGTCTTAATCCGCTAGCGGGAGTCACCGGGGAGCTGTTTTTT. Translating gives CASLNPLAGVTGELFF.